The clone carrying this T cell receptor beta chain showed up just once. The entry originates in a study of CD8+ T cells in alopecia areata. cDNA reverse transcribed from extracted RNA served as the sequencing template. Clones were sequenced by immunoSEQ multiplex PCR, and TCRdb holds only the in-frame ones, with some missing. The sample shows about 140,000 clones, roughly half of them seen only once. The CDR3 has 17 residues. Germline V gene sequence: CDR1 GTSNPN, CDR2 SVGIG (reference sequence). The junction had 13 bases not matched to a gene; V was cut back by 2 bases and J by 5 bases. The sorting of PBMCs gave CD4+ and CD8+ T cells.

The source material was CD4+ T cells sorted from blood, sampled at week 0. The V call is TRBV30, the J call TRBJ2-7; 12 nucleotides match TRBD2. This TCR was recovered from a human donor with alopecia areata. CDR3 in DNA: TGTGCCTGGAGTCGAAGACTAGCGGGAGTATTTGGTAACGAGCAGTACTTC. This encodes CAWSRRLAGVFGNEQYF.